This T cell receptor beta chain was recovered during a study of a mutant IDH1 vaccine in newly diagnosed glioma. As for the study in general: Patients received vaccination from 4-6 weeks after radiotherapy alone, or with temozolomide cycles. Week 35 brought visit V12, which was followed by visit V13 at week 47.

Clones were read by immunoSEQ multiplex PCR, and TCRdb kept only the in-frame ones, dropping some. The sample has about 60,000 clones, roughly nine tenths seen once. As concerns this clone: As yet, its antigen is unknown.

The study, taken as a whole, reports: Vaccination induced immune responses in approximately 93% of patients. Among top peripheral T cell clonotypes, changes seemed unrelated to pseudoprogression.

In germline, CDR1 is MGHDK, CDR2 SYGVNS. The CDR3 consists of 15 residues. V was shortened by 3 bases and J by 4 bases, with 13 bases between the two germline ends. Time point meaning: week 35, safety follow-up. Topical imiquimod was applied with each vaccine dose, which held 300 ug of mutant IDH1 20-mer peptide. The receptor's source is a man aged 35-49 years with glioma. The sample in question was PBMCs, obtained from a glioma patient whose treatment included an IDH1 peptide vaccine. This rearrangement joins TRBV25-1 to TRBJ2-1; a possible D gene is TRBD1 (5 bases). This CDR3 reads CASSESAGIYNEQFF. The CDR3 bases are TGTGCCAGCAGTGAGTCGGCAGGGATATACAATGAGCAGTTCTTC. Based on the CDR3 plus reference TRBV25-1 and TRBJ2-1, the full variable domain is EADIYQTPRYLVIGTGKKITLECSQTMGHDKMYWYQQDPGMELHLIHYSYGVNSTEKGDLSSESTVSRIRTEHFPLTLESARPSHTSQYLCASSESAGIYNEQFFGPGTRLTVL.